This T cell receptor (beta chain) was found in a study of CD8 T cells in ankylosing spondylitis. General study results and limits: For ankylosing spondylitis blood, a TCR beta motif of several highly homologous variants appeared characteristic.

This CDR3 comprises 11 residues. The V and J ends lost 5 bases and 4 bases respectively, with 7 bases between them. CDR1 and CDR2 (germline): DFQATT, SNEGSKA (reference sequence). The table lists this clonotype with many counts. Its antigen remains unknown. Each CDR3 protein is one row after TCRdb ran MiXCR on the 5' RACE reads. The sample carries about 510,000 distinct CDR3 sequences, approximately 5.3% recorded once. Sequencing was carried out using blood, either unsorted or a sorted T cell fraction (not recorded which). The gene calls are TRBV20-1 and TRBJ2-3; a weak D match, TRBD1 (6 bases). This clonotype originated in a male donor with ankylosing spondylitis. The CDR3 loop is CSAWGPDTQYF. The DNA of the CDR3 is TGCAGTGCTTGGGGGCCAGATACGCAGTATTTT.